Reported below is one T cell receptor beta chain. Authors' data handling: Amplified reference gene primers provided the basis for estimating nucleated cell counts. Assay used: immunoSEQ multiplex PCR; TCRdb lists only in-frame clones, some missing. V, J and clone size reflect that table, while D and trimming were determined from the DNA. This sample has hundreds of thousands of clones, with about nine tenths found just once. The sample belongs to a study of blood T cell repertoires in COVID-19. Whole-study context: The origin of the acute and convalescent COVID-19 samples was the United States, Italy and Spain. The cDNA or gDNA used as material had been derived from T cells, B-cell-depleted T cells, or PBMCs.

Recruits, aged roughly 18 to 90 years, lived in roughly 22 US areas. Germline CDR1 SNHLY, CDR2 FYNNEI. Trimming stripped 11 bases from V and 3 bases from J, with 14 bases between. CDR3 size: 12 residues. This chain joins TRBV2 and TRBJ2-7, with D maybe TRBD2 (6 bases). The sequenced material came from PBMCs or T cells enriched from blood (not recorded which). The source of this sequence is a man younger than 35 who had recovered from COVID-19. The CDR3 bases are TGTGCCGGCATACGGGGGAACTACGAGCAGTACTTC. Protein product: CAGIRGNYEQYF.